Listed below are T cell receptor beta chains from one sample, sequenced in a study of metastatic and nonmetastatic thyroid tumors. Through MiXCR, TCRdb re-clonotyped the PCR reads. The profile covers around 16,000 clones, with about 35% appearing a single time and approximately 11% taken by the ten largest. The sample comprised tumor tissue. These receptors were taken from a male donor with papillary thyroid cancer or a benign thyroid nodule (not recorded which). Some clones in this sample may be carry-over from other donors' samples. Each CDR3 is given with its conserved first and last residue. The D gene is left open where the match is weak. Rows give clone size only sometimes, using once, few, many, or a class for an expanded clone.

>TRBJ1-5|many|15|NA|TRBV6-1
TGTGCCAGCAGTGAAAAGCAGTCAGCAGGGCAGCCCCAGCATTTT
CASSEKQSAGQPQHF
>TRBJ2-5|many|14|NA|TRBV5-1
TGCGCCAGCAGCTGGGGGGGGGCCGGGGAGACCCAGTACTTC
CASSWGGAGETQYF
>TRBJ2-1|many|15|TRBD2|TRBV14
TGTGCCAGCAGCCAAACGAGCGGGATAGTCGGTGAGCAGTTCTTC
CASSQTSGIVGEQFF
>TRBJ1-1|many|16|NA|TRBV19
TGTGCCAGTAGTCCTCAGAGTGGTGGGATTGCCACTGAAGCTTTCTTT
CASSPQSGGIATEAFF
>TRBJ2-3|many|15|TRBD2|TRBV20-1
TGCAGTGCTAGAGATCGGGGGGGCGGAACAGATACGCAGTATTTT
CSARDRGGGTDTQYF
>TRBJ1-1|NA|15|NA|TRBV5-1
TGCGCCAGCAGCCCCACCGGGTCAGGGGACACTGAAGCTTTCTTT
CASSPTGSGDTEAFF
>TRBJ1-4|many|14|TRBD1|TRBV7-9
TGTGCCAGCAGCCCCGGGACAGGGGGGGAAAAACTGTTTTTT
CASSPGTGGEKLFF
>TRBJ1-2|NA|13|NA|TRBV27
TGTGCCAGCAGTTTGTATTTAAACTATGGCTACACCTTC
CASSLYLNYGYTF
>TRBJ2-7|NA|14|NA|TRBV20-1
TGCAGTTCCACCCGTTGGGGGACCTCCTACGAGCAGTACTTC
CSSTRWGTSYEQYF
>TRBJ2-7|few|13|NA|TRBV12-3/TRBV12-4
TGTGCCAGCAGTTCCGGACCGAATCAAGAGCAGTACTTC
CASSSGPNQEQYF
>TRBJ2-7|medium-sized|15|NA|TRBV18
TGTGCCAGCTCACCGGCAGGGTTGGGGCTATACGAGCAGTACTTC
CASSPAGLGLYEQYF
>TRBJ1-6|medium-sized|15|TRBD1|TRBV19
TGTGCCAGTAGACCCGGGGGACAGGGGAAATCACCCCTCCACTTT
CASRPGGQGKSPLHF
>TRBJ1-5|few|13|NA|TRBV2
TGTGCCAGCAGTTACATGGCCCTGGAGCCCCAGCATTTT
CASSYMALEPQHF
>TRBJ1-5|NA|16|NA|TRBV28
TGTGCCAGCAGTTTATGGTCACAGGGAGGCAATCAGCCCCAGCATTTT
CASSLWSQGGNQPQHF
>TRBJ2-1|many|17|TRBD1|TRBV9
TGTGCCAGCAGCGTCTCTAGGGGGCAGAGCTCCTACAATGAGCAGTTCTTC
CASSVSRGQSSYNEQFF
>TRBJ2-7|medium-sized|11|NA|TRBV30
TGTGCCTGGAGTGGCCCCTACGAGCAGTACTTC
CAWSGPYEQYF
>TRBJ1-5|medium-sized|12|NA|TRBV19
TGTGCCAGTAGACAGGCCCCTCAGCCCCAGCATTTT
CASRQAPQPQHF
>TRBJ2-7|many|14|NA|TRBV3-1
TGTGCCAGCAGCCAAGTAAGCGGGTCCTACGAGCAGTACTTC
CASSQVSGSYEQYF
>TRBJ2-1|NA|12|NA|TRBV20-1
TGCAGTGCCCGTCGCGACCACAATGAGCAGTTCTTC
CSARRDHNEQFF
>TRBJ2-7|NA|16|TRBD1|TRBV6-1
TGTGCCAGCAGGAAAGACCGGGACAGGGGACGTGGCGAGCAGTACTTC
CASRKDRDRGRGEQYF
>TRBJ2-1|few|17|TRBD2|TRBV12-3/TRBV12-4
TGTGCCAGCAGTTTTAACTCAGCGGGAGGGGCCTACAATGAGCAGTTCTTC
CASSFNSAGGAYNEQFF
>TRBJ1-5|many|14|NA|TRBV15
TGTGCCACCAACACAGGGTATAGCAATCAGCCCCAGCATTTT
CATNTGYSNQPQHF
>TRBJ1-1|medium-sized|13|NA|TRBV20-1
TGCAGTGCTAGCCCGTTGCAGTACACTGAAGCTTTCTTT
CSASPLQYTEAFF
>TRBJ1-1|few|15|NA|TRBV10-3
TGTGCCATCAGTGAGGGGCAGGGAACGAACACTGAAGCTTTCTTT
CAISEGQGTNTEAFF
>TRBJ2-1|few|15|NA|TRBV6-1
TGTGCCAACAGCCGGGTTTTACGGGGGGCGGTCGAGCAGTTCTTC
CANSRVLRGAVEQFF
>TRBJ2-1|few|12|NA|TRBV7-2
TGTGCCAGCAGCTACCGATACAATGAGCAGTTCTTC
CASSYRYNEQFF
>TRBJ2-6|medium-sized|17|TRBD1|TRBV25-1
TGTGCCAGTACAGCCGGGACAGGGCGTGGTGGGGCCAACGTCCTGACTTTC
CASTAGTGRGGANVLTF
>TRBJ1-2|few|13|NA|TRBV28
TGTGCCAGCACTCTCCCGGGGAGGGACGGCTACACCTTC
CASTLPGRDGYTF
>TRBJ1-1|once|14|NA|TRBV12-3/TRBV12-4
TGTGCCAACAGTTTCGTCGGGGGGCATACTGAAGCTTTCTTT
CANSFVGGHTEAFF
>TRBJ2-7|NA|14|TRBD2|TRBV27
TGTGCCAGCAGTCCCCTAGCGGGAGCCTACGAGCAGTACTTC
CASSPLAGAYEQYF
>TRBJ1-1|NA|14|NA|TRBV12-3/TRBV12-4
TGTGCCAGCAGTCTGAGACACCTACACACTGAAGCTTTCTTT
CASSLRHLHTEAFF
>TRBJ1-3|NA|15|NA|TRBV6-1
TGTGCCAGCAGTCTGAGATGGAGCTCTGGAAACACCATATATTTT
CASSLRWSSGNTIYF
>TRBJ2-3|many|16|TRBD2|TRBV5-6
TGTGCCAGCAGCTTAGTCAGCGGGAGGAGCACAGATACGCAGTATTTT
CASSLVSGRSTDTQYF
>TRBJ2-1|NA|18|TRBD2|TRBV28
TGTGCCAGCAGTCCTAGACTAGCGGGACTTGGGCCCTACAATGAGCAGTTCTTC
CASSPRLAGLGPYNEQFF
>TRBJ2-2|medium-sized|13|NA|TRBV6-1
TGTGCCAGCTTTGGGCGGAACACCGGGGAGCTGTTTTTT
CASFGRNTGELFF
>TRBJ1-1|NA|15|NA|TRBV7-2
TGTGCCAGCAGCGCCAGCAGGGCGGGGAACACTGATTCTTTCTTT
CASSASRAGNTDSFF
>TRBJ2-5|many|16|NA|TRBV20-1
TGCAGTGCTAGAGATGGACGGAGGGCCGTACAAGAGACCCAGTACTTC
CSARDGRRAVQETQYF
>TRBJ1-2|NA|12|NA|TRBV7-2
TGTGCCAGCTCGCGGGAGGGCCATGGCTACACCTTC
CASSREGHGYTF
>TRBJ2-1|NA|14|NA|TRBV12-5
TGTGCTAGTGTTTTGGGTATGTGGGTGCATGAGCAGTTCTTC
CASVLGMWVHEQFF
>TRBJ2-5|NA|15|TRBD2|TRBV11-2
TGTGCCAGCAGCCTAGCCCAAGGACTAGCGCCTACCCAGTACTTC
CASSLAQGLAPTQYF
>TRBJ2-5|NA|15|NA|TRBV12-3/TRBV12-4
TGTGCCAGCAGTTGGGGACATAGATTTGGGGAGGCCCAGTACTTC
CASSWGHRFGEAQYF
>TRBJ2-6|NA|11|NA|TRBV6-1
TGTGCCAGCACCGTTTCCAACGTCCTGACTTTC
CASTVSNVLTF
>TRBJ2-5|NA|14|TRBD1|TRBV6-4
TGTGCCAGCAGTGAGACAGGGATGGTGGAGACCCAGTACTTC
CASSETGMVETQYF
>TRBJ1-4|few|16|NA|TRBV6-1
TGTGCCAGCAGTATCTACGGGCGGGGGACTAATGAAAAACTGTTTTTT
CASSIYGRGTNEKLFF
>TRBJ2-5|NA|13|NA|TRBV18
TGTGACTGCTCACCTGAACTCATGGAGACCCAGTACTTC
CDCSPELMETQYF
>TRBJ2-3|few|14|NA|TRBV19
TGTGCCAGTAGTATTCAGGGGAGCACAGATACGCAGTATTTT
CASSIQGSTDTQYF
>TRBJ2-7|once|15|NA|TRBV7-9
TGTGCCAGCAGCTCCTGGGACTCCAACTCCTACGAGCAGTACTTC
CASSSWDSNSYEQYF
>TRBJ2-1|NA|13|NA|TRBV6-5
TGTGCCAGCAGTTACAATCGGTACAATGAGCAGTTCTTC
CASSYNRYNEQFF
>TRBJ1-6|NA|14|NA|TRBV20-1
TGCAGTGCTATCTTGTCACAAGATAATTCACCCCTCCACTTT
CSAILSQDNSPLHF
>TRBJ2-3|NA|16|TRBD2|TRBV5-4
TGTGCCAGCAGCTTGGATCAGCGGGGGGGCGCCGATACGCAGTATTTT
CASSLDQRGGADTQYF
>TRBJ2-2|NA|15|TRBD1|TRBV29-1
TGCAGTTTTCACTCGACAGGGATGGACGCCGGGGAGCTGTTTTTT
CSFHSTGMDAGELFF